Below are 5 T cell receptor beta chains sequenced from a single sample in a study of blood T cell repertoires in COVID-19. Sequencing was performed with immunoSEQ multiplex PCR; in TCRdb, only in-frame clones are kept and a portion is missing. The data hold under 200,000 clones, with around 80% observed a single time. The material sequenced was PBMCs or T cells enriched from blood (not recorded which). The origin of the receptors is a man between 50 and 59 years old who had recovered from COVID-19.

In its sample, this clone was seen once. CDR3 protein: CASSLVAGGVGNEQFF. The CDR3, as DNA: TGTGCCAGCAGCTTAGTAGCGGGGGGTGTGGGCAATGAGCAGTTCTTC. The rearrangement links TRBV7-8 to TRBJ2-1, with 10 positions matching TRBD2. The CDR3 is 16 amino acids. CDR1 is SGHVS and CDR2 is FQNEAQ in the germline V gene. The trim removed 1 base at V and 6 bases at J, leaving 6 bases unmatched.

The chain uses TRBV18 and TRBJ1-5; 9 positions agree with TRBD1. The CDR3 is 15 amino acids. V shed 6 bases and J 4 bases; nucleotides not matched to a gene: 7. The germline CDR1 and CDR2 sequences are KGHSH and LQKENI. The CDR3 DNA is TGTGCCAGCTCCCGGACAGGGGAGAGGAATCAGCCCCAGCATTTT. It specifies CASSRTGERNQPQHF.

The V and J genes are TRBV16 and TRBJ1-5; 8 bases are shared with TRBD1. CDR3 length equals 15 residues. J lost 2 bases, V lost 6 bases, and 6 bases had no gene match. Germline V lookup: CDR1 KGHSY, CDR2 FQNENV. This chain's CDR3 is CASRPTGVGNQPQHF. The CDR3 nucleotides are TGTGCCAGCAGACCGACAGGGGTGGGCAATCAGCCCCAGCATTTT.

This clone occurred a few times. The rearrangement joins TRBV7-9 to TRBJ1-1; 9 positions agree with TRBD1. With 0 bases clipped from V and 1 base from J, the junction kept 9 bases outside the gene matches. The germline gives CDR1 SEHNR, CDR2 FQNEAQ (reference sequence). The CDR3 is made up of 18 amino acids. The DNA of the CDR3 is TGTGCCAGCAGCTTAGCCTACGTATCGACAGGGGGGAACACTGAAGCTTTCTTT. Translating gives CASSLAYVSTGGNTEAFF. The entire variable domain, with the rest obtained from reference TRBV7-9 and TRBJ1-1, is as follows: DTGVSQNPRHKITKRGQNVTFRCDPISEHNRLYWYRQTLGQGPEFLTYFQNEAQLEKSRLLSDRFSAERPKGSFSTLEIQRTEQGDSAMYLCASSLAYVSTGGNTEAFFGQGTRLTVV.

This clone has just one count. V usage is TRBV9 and J usage is TRBJ1-6; no firm D call. The ends were cut back, 1 base at V and 7 bases at J, with 6 bases in the middle. This CDR3 has 13 residues. From germline, CDR1 is SGDLS and CDR2 YYNGEE. The DNA for the CDR3 is TGTGCCAGCAGCGTAAATGGCAATTCACCCCTCCACTTT. Protein sequence: CASSVNGNSPLHF.